This TCR beta chain comes out of a study of blood T cell repertoires in COVID-19. Study overall: T cells, B-cell-depleted T cells, or PBMCs provided the cDNA or gDNA that served as material.

Per the study methods: Cell counts per sample came from amplifying reference gene primers. Produced via immunoSEQ multiplex PCR; TCRdb's table is partial and in-frame only. From that table come the V and J calls and clone size; the DNA was used to work out D and trimming. Of approximately 140,000 clones listed, over 60% are singletons. The germline V gene encodes CDR1 SGHRS and CDR2 YFSETQ. The CDR3 has 12 amino acids. V shed 0 bases and J shed 5 bases, with 5 bases lying between them. The chain recombines TRBV5-1 with TRBJ1-1; possible D gene TRBD1, 5 bases. This clonotype was sampled from an elderly man with acute or convalescent COVID-19. Sequenced: peripheral blood. CDR3 sequence reads: CASSLEGTEAFF. CDR3 coding DNA: TGCGCCAGCAGCTTGGAGGGGACTGAAGCTTTCTTT.